This TCR beta chain is drawn from a study of cytomegalovirus exposure and HLA in healthy donors. General study points: Available immune exposure information covered CMV serostatus only. Most TCR sequences were rare, but some public TCRs occurred in many donors. A later analysis linked 15,000 to 20,000 TCR beta sequences to HLA alleles at 0.05 false discovery rate. Listed as cytomegalovirus-associated were 150 to 200 TCR beta chains.

In regard to this clone: The antigen is undetermined.

The CDR3 has 16 amino acids. The V end lost 3 bases, the J end lost 0 bases, and 15 bases lay between the germline ends. Germline CDR1 and CDR2: LGHNA and YNFKEQ. A multiplex PCR was run with 60 Vbeta primers and 13 Jbeta primers. Repertoires were generated with immunoSEQ multiplex PCR, while TCRdb's copy carries only in-frame clones and drops some. The sample has about 120,000 clones, more than 60% seen once. The sequencing sample was made of PBMCs. The source is a woman in her 40s in good health and CMV-seropositive. V and J are TRBV4-2 and TRBJ2-7; weak D call: TRBD2 (6 bases). The CDR3 sequence is CASSQDQTRGSYEQYF. CDR3 nucleotide sequence: TGTGCCAGCAGCCAGGACCAGACTAGGGGCTCCTACGAGCAGTACTTC.